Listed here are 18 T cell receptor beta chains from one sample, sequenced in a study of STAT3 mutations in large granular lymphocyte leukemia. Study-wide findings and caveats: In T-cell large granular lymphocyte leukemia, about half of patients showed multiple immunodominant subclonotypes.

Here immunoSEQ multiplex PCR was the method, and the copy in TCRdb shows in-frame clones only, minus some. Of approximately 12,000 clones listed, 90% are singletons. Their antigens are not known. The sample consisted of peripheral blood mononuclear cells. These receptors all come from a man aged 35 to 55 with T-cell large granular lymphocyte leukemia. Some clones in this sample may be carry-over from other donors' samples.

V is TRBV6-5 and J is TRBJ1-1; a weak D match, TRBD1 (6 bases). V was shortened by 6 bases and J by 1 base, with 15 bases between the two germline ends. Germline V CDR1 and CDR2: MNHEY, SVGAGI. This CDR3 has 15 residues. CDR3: CASRIDGTPNTEAFF. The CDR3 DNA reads TGTGCCAGCAGGATAGACGGGACACCGAACACTGAAGCTTTCTTT.

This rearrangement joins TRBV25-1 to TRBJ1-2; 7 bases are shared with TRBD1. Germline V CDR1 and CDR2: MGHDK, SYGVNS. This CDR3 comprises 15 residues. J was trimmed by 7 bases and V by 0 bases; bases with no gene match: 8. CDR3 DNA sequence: TGTGCCAGCAGTGAATATATTCAGGGGGTCTCTGGCTACACCTTC. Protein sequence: CASSEYIQGVSGYTF.

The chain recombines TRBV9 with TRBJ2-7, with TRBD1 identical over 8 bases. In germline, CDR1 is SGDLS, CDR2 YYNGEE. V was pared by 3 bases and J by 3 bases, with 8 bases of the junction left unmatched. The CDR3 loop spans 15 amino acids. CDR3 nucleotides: TGTGCCAGCAGCGCCCCCGACAGGGGCGACTACGAGCAGTACTTC. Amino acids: CASSAPDRGDYEQYF.

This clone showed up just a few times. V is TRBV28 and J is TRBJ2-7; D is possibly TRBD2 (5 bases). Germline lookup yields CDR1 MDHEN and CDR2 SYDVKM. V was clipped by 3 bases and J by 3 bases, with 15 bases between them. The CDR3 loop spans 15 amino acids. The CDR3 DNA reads TGTGCCAGCAGTTTCGAGGGCCTCTCTATCTACGAGCAGTACTTC. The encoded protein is CASSFEGLSIYEQYF.

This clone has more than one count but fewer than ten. CDR3 in amino acids: CASSVASLNTEAFF. The CDR3 coding sequence is TGTGCCAGCAGCGTAGCCAGCCTGAACACTGAAGCTTTCTTT. J is TRBJ1-1 and V is TRBV9; D uncertain. The CDR3 loop spans 14 amino acids. The V end was cut by 0 bases, the J end by 0 bases, with 6 bases between. CDR1 and CDR2 from the germline V gene are SGDLS and YYNGEE.

For the CDR3, the DNA is TGTGCCAGCAGTGATGTGCGGACAGGGCTTCAGCCCCAGCATTTT. Translated, it gives CASSDVRTGLQPQHF. This chain links TRBV2 with TRBJ1-5; 8 bases match TRBD1. This CDR3 is built from 15 residues. The junction had 7 bases not matched to a gene; V was cut back by 3 bases and J by 6 bases. Per germline, CDR1 SNHLY and CDR2 FYNNEI.

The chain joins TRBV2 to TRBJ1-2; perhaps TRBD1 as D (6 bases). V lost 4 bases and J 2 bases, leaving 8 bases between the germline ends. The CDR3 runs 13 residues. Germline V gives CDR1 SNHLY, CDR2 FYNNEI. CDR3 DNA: TGTGCCAGCAGTGCAGGGGAAAACTATGGCTACACCTTC. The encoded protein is CASSAGENYGYTF.

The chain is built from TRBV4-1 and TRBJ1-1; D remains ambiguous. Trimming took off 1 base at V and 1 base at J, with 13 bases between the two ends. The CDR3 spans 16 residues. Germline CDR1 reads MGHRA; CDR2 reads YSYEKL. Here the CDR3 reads CASSQAETEQNTEAFF. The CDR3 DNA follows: TGCGCCAGCAGCCAAGCCGAAACAGAACAGAACACTGAAGCTTTCTTT.

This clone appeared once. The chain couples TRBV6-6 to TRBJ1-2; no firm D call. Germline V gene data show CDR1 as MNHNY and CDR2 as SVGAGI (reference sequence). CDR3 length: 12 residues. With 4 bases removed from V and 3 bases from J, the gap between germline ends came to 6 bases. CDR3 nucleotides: TGTGCCAGCAGTTTAAGGGACTATGGCTACACCTTC. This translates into CASSLRDYGYTF.

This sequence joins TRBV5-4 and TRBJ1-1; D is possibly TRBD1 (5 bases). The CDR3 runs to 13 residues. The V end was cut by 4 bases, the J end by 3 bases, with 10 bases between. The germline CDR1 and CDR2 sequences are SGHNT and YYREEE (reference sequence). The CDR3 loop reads CASSHQGDTEAFF. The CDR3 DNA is TGTGCCAGCAGCCACCAGGGTGACACTGAAGCTTTCTTT.

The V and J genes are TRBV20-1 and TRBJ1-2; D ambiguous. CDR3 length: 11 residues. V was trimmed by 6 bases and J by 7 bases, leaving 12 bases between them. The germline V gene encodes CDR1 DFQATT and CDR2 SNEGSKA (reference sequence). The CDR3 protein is CSAPVFGGYTF. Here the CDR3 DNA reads TGCAGTGCGCCAGTTTTCGGTGGCTACACCTTC.

The CDR3 is CSGGGGGYGYTF. CDR3 in DNA: TGCAGCGGTGGGGGAGGGGGCTATGGCTACACCTTC. The V gene is TRBV29-1, the J gene TRBJ1-2; perhaps TRBD1 as D (6 bases). Per the germline V gene, CDR1 is SQVTM and CDR2 is ANQGSEA. The CDR3 contains 12 residues. Trimming shortened V by 7 bases and J by 4 bases, and 13 bases separated the two germline ends.

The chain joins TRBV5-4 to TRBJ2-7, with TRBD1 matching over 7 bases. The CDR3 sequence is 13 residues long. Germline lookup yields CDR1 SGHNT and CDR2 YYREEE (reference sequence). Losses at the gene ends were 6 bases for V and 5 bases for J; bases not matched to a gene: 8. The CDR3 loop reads CASTRGQGDEQYF. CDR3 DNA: TGTGCCAGCACGCGCGGGCAGGGGGACGAGCAGTACTTC.

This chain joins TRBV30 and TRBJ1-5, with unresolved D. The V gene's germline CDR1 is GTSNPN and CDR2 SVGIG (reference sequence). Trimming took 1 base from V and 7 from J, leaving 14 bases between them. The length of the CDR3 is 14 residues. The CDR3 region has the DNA TGTGCCTGGAGTGAGGACCAAACAAGGCAGCCCCAGCATTTT. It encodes CAWSEDQTRQPQHF.

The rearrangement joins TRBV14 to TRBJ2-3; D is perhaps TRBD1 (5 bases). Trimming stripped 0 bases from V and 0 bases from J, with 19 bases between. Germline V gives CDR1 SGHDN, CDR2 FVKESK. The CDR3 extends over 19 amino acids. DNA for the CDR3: TGTGCCAGCAGCCAAGATCTTATGCTATCAGGGTGGAGCACAGATACGCAGTATTTT. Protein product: CASSQDLMLSGWSTDTQYF. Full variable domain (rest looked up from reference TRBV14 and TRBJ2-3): EAGVTQFPSHSVIEKGQTVTLRCDPISGHDNLYWYRRVMGKEIKFLLHFVKESKQDESGMPNNRFLAERTGGTYSTLKVQPAELEDSGVYFCASSQDLMLSGWSTDTQYFGPGTRLTVL.

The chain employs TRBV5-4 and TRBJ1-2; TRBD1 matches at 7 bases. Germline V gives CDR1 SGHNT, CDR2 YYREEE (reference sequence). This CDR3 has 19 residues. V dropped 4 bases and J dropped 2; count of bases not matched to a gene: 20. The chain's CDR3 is CASSPTRGTDKTSNYGYTF. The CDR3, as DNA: TGTGCCAGCAGCCCTACTCGAGGGACAGATAAAACTTCCAACTATGGCTACACCTTC.

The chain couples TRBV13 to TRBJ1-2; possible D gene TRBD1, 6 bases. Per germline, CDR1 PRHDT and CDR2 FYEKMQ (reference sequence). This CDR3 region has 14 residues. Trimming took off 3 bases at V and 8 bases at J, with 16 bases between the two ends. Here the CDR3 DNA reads TGTGCCAGCAGCTTTATGGGGGCGGACCGGGGCTACACCTTC. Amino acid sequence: CASSFMGADRGYTF.

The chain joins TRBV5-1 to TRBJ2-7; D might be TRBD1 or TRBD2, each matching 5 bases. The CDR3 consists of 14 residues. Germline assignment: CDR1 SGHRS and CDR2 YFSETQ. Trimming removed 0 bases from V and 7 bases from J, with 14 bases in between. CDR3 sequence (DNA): TGCGCCAGCAGCTTGGTCCGGGGCAGGGATGAGCAGTACTTC. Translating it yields CASSLVRGRDEQYF.